These T cell receptor beta chains were read from a single sample in a study of cytomegalovirus exposure and HLA in healthy donors. Generated by immunoSEQ multiplex PCR, the TCRdb table keeps only in-frame clones and is missing some. Of some 120,000 clones in the sample, about 59% were seen once. Material for sequencing was PBMCs. These receptors were taken from a middle-aged woman in good health and CMV-seropositive. The CDR3 runs from the conserved cysteine through the conserved F or W. A D gene is named only where the DNA matches it firmly. A row's size may be missing; if present it is once, few, many or a size class.

clone_size d_call j_call v_call cdr3_nt cdr3_aa
- - TRBJ1-1 TRBV7-2 TGTGCCAGCAGCTCAGGGATACACCGGGCGGACACTGAAGCTTTCTTT CASSSGIHRADTEAFF
- - TRBJ2-1 TRBV10-3 TGTGCCATACAGGTCAGCTCCTACAATGAGCAGTTCTTC CAIQVSSYNEQFF
- - TRBJ2-7 TRBV9 TGTGCCAGCAGCCCGATCACAGACTCCTACGAGCAGTACTTC CASSPITDSYEQYF
- - TRBJ2-3 TRBV5-1 TGCGCCAGCAGCTTGGACGGGGTGGCCACAGATACGCAGTATTTT CASSLDGVATDTQYF
- TRBD1 TRBJ2-7 TRBV7-9 TGTGCCAGCAGCTTAAGCCAGGGGGCCTACGAGCAGTACTTC CASSLSQGAYEQYF
- TRBD2 TRBJ2-2 TRBV18 TGTGCCAGCTCACCATTAGGGCTAGCGGGAGTCCACGGGGAGCTGTTTTTT CASSPLGLAGVHGELFF
- TRBD2 TRBJ2-1 TRBV30 TGTGCCTGGAGTGGGGCGGGAGGCTCCTACAATGAGCAGTTCTTC CAWSGAGGSYNEQFF
- - TRBJ1-1 TRBV6-6 TGTGCCAGCATGGGGGAGGGGAAGAACACTGAAGCTTTCTTT CASMGEGKNTEAFF
- - TRBJ2-7 TRBV7-2 TGTGCCAGCAGCTTAGCCCCTAACTACGAGCAGTACTTC CASSLAPNYEQYF
- - TRBJ1-5 TRBV25-1 TGTGCCAGCAGTCCCGAAACAGGGAGCAATCAGCCCCAGCATTTT CASSPETGSNQPQHF
- TRBD2 TRBJ2-1 TRBV5-1 TGCGCCAGCAGCTTACTAGCGGATTCCTACAATGAGCAGTTCTTC CASSLLADSYNEQFF
few - TRBJ2-5 TRBV29-1 TGCAGCGTTAAGCCCCCTATCGGTGAGACCCAGTACTTC CSVKPPIGETQYF
- TRBD2 TRBJ2-7 TRBV5-6 TGTGCCAGCAGCTATGGGGGAGGGAGCTACGAGCAGTACTTC CASSYGGGSYEQYF
once - TRBJ1-2 TRBV19 TGTGCCAGTAGTATAGGCGCGGGGCAGAACTATGGCTACACCTTC CASSIGAGQNYGYTF
- - TRBJ1-2 TRBV6-5 TGTGCCAGCTCCTATTCGCCGGTCCGAGAGAATGGCTACACCTTC CASSYSPVRENGYTF
- TRBD1 TRBJ1-2 TRBV5-4 TGTGCCAGCAGCCAAAAAACAGGGGGCGGTGGCTACACCTTC CASSQKTGGGGYTF
few TRBD2 TRBJ2-2 TRBV19 TGTGCCAGTCGGATTGGGCTAGCGGGAGATGCCGGGGAGCTGTTTTTT CASRIGLAGDAGELFF
- TRBD2 TRBJ2-7 TRBV5-4 TGTGCCAGCAGCTCTGGGGCGGGAGGCCACGAGCAGTACTTC CASSSGAGGHEQYF
- - TRBJ1-6 TRBV14 TGTGCCAGCAGCCAGCAGGGGTATTCACCCCTCCACTTT CASSQQGYSPLHF
- - TRBJ2-7 TRBV4-1 TGCGCCAGCAGCTACGGACAGTACTCCTACGAGCAGTACTTC CASSYGQYSYEQYF
- - TRBJ1-5 TRBV7-6 TGTGCCAGCAGCTTGGCCAGCAATCAGCCCCAGCATTTT CASSLASNQPQHF
- - TRBJ1-5 TRBV6-1 TGTGCCAGCAGTGGAGGAGGACAGAAAGGGGGTAGGAATCAGCCCCAGCATTTT CASSGGGQKGGRNQPQHF
- TRBD1 TRBJ1-1 TRBV2 TGTGCCAGCACTAGGACAGGCCTGAACACTGAAGCTTTCTTT CASTRTGLNTEAFF
- TRBD1 TRBJ1-2 TRBV5-6 TGTGCCAGCAGCTTGTGGGTGGACAGGGGGCGCAGAAATGGCTACACCTTC CASSLWVDRGRRNGYTF
- TRBD1 TRBJ1-2 TRBV4-2 TGTGCCAGCAGCCAAGAAACAGGGGGCATCGGCTATGGCTACACCTTC CASSQETGGIGYGYTF
few - TRBJ2-7 TRBV2 TGTGCCAGCAGCGCTAGCCTCGAGCAGTACTTC CASSASLEQYF
- - TRBJ2-1 TRBV19 TGTGCCAGTAGTCACCCCCAACTAGGCGGTTCCTACAATGAGCAGTTCTTC CASSHPQLGGSYNEQFF
- TRBD2 TRBJ2-5 TRBV15 TGTGCCACCAGCGCGGCGGGAGGGGGAGAGACCCAGTACTTC CATSAAGGGETQYF